The T cell receptor beta chain described here comes from a study of blood T cells in healthy people across ages. Whole-study findings and limits: When set beside aged donors, long-lived donors presented more naive CD4+ cells and higher diversity. While age rose, TCR beta diversity per million T cells dropped in a roughly linear way. The CMV status of each donor remained undetermined, and this could have confounded shifts in expanded clonotypes. PBMCs that were unsorted prevented a conclusive naive versus antigen-experienced comparison.

Primers used in a second PCR of about 6 to 11 cycles were a sample-barcoded 5' primer and a J-beta primer mix. TCRdb re-analysed the 5' RACE reads in MiXCR, keeping a single row per CDR3 protein. The data contain under 700,000 distinct CDR3 sequences, under 30% of them singletons. This clonotype was counted at least ten times. Its antigen is unknown. Trimming removed 5 bases from V and 5 bases from J; junction bases left unmatched: 9. CDR1 is MNHEY, CDR2 SVGEGT, per germline. This CDR3 spans 15 amino acids. The same sample was also studied in work on T cells of mothers and their children.

This clonotype was sampled from a boy aged 10-17 years in good health. Source material: blood. V and J are TRBV6-2 or TRBV6-3 and TRBJ2-1, with 7 bases identical to TRBD1. The CDR3 spells CASSGRDSPDNEQFF. In DNA, the CDR3 is TGTGCCAGCAGTGGCCGGGACAGCCCCGACAATGAGCAGTTCTTC.